This TCR beta chain was sequenced in a study of cytomegalovirus exposure and HLA in healthy donors. Study observations and caveats: TCR beta V- and J-gene trimming, according to a later analysis, was linked to a missense DCLRE1C variant.

For this clone: As yet, its antigen is unknown.

A multiplex PCR was run with 60 Vbeta primers and 13 Jbeta primers. Clones were read by immunoSEQ multiplex PCR, and TCRdb kept only the in-frame ones, dropping some. The sample records 200,000 to 250,000 clones, 65% to 80% being singletons. Sequencing used PBMCs. This TCR was sampled from a man aged 40-49 years in good health and CMV-seronegative.

CDR3 DNA: TGTGCCAGCAGGACGACAGCCGGTAATGAAAAACTGTTTTTT. Residues: CASRTTAGNEKLFF. The V gene is TRBV6-5, the J gene TRBJ1-4, with D possibly matching TRBD1 (5 bases). V lost 6 bases and J lost 4, with 12 bases in between. The CDR3 contains 14 residues. Germline assignment: CDR1 MNHEY and CDR2 SVGAGI.